This T cell receptor beta chain was identified in a study of blood T cells in healthy people across ages. Findings and limits, study-wide: While age rose, TCR beta diversity per million T cells dropped in a roughly linear way. Both higher diversity and more naive CD4+ cells marked long-lived donors when set against aged donors.

A remark on this clonotype: Its antigen remains unidentified.

The second PCR ran about 7 to 12 cycles with a sample-barcoded 5' primer and J-beta primers. Each cDNA molecule was tagged by a template-switch adaptor that had 12 random nucleotides. TCRdb fed the 5' RACE reads into MiXCR, producing one record per CDR3 protein. The sample shows about 780,000 distinct CDR3 sequences, about half of them seen only once. The CDR3 contains 15 residues. Per the germline V gene, CDR1 is SGHTA and CDR2 is FQGNSA. V was clipped by 5 bases and J by 2 bases; unmatched bases: 6. Collection of 8.5 to 10 milliliters of peripheral blood was performed for each donor. The chain combines TRBV7-2 with TRBJ2-3; 8 bases line up with TRBD2. The receptor was isolated from a man at least 80 years old in good health. Sequencing was performed on blood. This chain's CDR3 is CASSPGGRDTDTQYF. CDR3 bases: TGTGCCAGCAGCCCGGGGGGGCGAGACACAGATACGCAGTATTTT.